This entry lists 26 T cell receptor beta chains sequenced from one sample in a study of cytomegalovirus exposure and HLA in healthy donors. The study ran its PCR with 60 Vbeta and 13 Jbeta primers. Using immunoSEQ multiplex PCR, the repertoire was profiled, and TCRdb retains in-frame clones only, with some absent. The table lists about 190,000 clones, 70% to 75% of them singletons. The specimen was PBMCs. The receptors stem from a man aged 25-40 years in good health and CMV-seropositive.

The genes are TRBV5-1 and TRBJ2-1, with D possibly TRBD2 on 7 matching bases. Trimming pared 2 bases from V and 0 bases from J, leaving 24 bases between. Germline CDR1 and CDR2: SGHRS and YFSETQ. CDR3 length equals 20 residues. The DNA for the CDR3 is TGCGCCAGCAGCTTTCCCCGGGGGGACACTAAATTGAGCTCCTACAATGAGCAGTTCTTC. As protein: CASSFPRGDTKLSSYNEQFF.

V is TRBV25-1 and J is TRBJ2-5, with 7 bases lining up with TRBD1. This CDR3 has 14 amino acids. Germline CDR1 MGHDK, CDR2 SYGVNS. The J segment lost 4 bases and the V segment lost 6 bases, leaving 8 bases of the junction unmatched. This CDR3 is CASRPGQWIETQYF. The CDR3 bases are TGTGCCAGCAGACCGGGACAGTGGATAGAGACCCAGTACTTC.

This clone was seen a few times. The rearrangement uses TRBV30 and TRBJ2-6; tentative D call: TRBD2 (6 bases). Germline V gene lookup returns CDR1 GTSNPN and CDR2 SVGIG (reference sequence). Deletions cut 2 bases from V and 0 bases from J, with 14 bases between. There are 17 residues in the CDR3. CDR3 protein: CAWSSGTLYSGANVLTF. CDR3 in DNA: TGTGCCTGGAGTTCAGGGACTCTATACTCTGGGGCCAACGTCCTGACTTTC. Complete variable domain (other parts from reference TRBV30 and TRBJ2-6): SQTIHQWPATLVQPVGSPLSLECTVEGTSNPNLYWYRQAAGRGLQLLFYSVGIGQISSEVPQNLSASRPQDRQFILSSKKLLLSDSGFYLCAWSSGTLYSGANVLTFGAGSRLTVL.

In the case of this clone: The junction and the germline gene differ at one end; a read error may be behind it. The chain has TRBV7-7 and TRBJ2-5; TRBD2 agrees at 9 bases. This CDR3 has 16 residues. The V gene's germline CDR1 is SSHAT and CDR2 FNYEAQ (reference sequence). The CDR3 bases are TGTGCTAGCAGCCAGGGAGAATCGCGGGGGGGGGAGACCCAGTACTTC. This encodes CASSQGESRGGETQYF.

CDR3 sequence (DNA): TGTGCCAGATGGAGGGGGAGGGCGTCATACGAGCAGTACTTC. Translating it yields CARWRGRASYEQYF. The genes are TRBV5-3 and TRBJ2-7, with a weak D call TRBD2 (7 bases). TRBV5-3 is filed as an ORF, its function uncertain. This CDR3 is built from 14 residues. Trimming removed 7 bases at V and 4 bases at J, with 18 bases between.

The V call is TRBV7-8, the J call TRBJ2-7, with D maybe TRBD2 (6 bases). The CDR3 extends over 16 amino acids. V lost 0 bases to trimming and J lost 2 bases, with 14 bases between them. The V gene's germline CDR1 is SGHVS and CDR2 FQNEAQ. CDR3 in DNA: TGTGCCAGCAGCTTAGCGTTTGGCGGGAACCCCTACGAGCAGTACTTC. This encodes CASSLAFGGNPYEQYF.

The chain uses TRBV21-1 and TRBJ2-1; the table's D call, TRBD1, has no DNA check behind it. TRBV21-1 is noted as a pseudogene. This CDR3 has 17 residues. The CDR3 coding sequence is TGTGCCAGCAGCAAAACGCCGACAGGGATCTCCTACAATGAGCAGTTCTTC. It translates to CASSKTPTGISYNEQFF.

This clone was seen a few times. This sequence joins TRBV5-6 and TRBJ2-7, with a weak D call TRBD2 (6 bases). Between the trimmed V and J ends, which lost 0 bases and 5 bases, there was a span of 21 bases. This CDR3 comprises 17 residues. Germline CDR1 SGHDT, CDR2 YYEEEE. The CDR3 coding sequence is TGTGCCAGCAGCTTGGAAGGTACGCCAGGGAGGACGCACGAGCAGTACTTC. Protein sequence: CASSLEGTPGRTHEQYF.

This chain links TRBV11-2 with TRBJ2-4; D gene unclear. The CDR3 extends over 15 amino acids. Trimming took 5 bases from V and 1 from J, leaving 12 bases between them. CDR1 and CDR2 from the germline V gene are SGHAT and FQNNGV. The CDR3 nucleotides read TGTGCCAGCAGCCCCGGAGATAGTGCCAAAAACATTCAGTACTTC. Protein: CASSPGDSAKNIQYF.

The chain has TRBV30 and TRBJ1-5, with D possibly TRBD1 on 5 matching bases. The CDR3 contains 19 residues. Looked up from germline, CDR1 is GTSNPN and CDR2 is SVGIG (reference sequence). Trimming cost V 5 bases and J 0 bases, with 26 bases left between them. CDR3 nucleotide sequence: TGTGCCTGGGACCATACCCGGAGGGGACGAGCATATAGCAATCAGCCCCAGCATTTT. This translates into CAWDHTRRGRAYSNQPQHF.

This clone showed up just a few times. The CDR3 DNA reads TGTGCCAGCAGCTGGGGGACAGGAAACTATGGCTACACCTTC. Protein: CASSWGTGNYGYTF. V gene TRBV5-4 combines with J gene TRBJ1-2; 8 positions match TRBD1. Per the germline V gene, CDR1 is SGHNT and CDR2 is YYREEE (reference sequence). With 3 bases clipped from V and 2 bases from J, the junction kept 3 bases outside the gene matches. The CDR3 covers 14 residues.

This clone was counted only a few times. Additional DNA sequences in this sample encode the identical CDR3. The CDR3 loop is CASSYVLAGDAETQYF. CDR3 nucleotides: TGTGCCAGCAGTTACGTTCTAGCGGGGGACGCAGAGACCCAGTACTTC. The rearrangement uses TRBV6-5 and TRBJ2-5, with 10 bases lining up with TRBD2. The CDR3 is 16 amino acids. The germline gives CDR1 MNHEY, CDR2 SVGAGI. J lost 4 bases, V lost 2 bases, and 7 bases had no gene match.

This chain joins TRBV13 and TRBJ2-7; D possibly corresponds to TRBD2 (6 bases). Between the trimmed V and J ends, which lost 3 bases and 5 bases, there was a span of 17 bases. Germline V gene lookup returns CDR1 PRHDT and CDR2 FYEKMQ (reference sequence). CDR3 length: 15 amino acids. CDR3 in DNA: TGTGCCAGCAGCTTCCCGGGGGTAGGAGGGAACGAGCAGTACTTC. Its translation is CASSFPGVGGNEQYF.

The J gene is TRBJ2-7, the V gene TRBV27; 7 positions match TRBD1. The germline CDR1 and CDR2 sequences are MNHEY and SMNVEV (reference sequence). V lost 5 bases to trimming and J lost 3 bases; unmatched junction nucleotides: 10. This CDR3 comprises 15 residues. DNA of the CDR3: TGTGCCAGCAGTACCGACCCGGGACAGAGCTACGAGCAGTACTTC. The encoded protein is CASSTDPGQSYEQYF.

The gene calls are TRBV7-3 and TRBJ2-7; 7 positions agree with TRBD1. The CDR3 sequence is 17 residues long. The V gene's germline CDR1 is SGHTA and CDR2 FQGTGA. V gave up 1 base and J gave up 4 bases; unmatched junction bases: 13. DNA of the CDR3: TGTGCCAGCAGCTTAATGCCCAGGACAGGAGAGATGTACGAGCAGTACTTC. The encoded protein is CASSLMPRTGEMYEQYF.

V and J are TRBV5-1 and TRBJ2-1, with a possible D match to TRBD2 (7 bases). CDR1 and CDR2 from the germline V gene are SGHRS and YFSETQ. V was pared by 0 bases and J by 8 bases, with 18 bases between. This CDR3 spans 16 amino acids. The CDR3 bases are TGCGCCAGCAGCTTGGGAACTTGGAGGGGGGGCGATGAGCAGTTCTTC. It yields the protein CASSLGTWRGGDEQFF. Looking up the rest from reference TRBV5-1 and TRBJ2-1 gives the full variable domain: KAGVTQTPRYLIKTRGQQVTLSCSPISGHRSVSWYQQTPGQGLQFLFEYFSETQRNKGNFPGRFSGRQFSNSRSEMNVSTLELGDSALYLCASSLGTWRGGDEQFFGPGTRLTVL.

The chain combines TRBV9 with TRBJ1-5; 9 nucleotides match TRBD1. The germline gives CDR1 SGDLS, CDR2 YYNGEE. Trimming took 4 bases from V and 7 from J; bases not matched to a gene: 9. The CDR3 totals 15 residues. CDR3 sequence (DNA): TGTGCCAGCAGCCTACAGGGGGCACTGAAGCAGCCCCAGCATTTT. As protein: CASSLQGALKQPQHF.

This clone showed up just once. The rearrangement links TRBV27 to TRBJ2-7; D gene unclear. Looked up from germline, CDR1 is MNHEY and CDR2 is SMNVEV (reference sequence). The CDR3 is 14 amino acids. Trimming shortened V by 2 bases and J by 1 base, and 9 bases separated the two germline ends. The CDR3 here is CASSLVGPSYEQYF. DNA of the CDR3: TGTGCCAGCAGTTTAGTCGGTCCTTCCTACGAGCAGTACTTC.

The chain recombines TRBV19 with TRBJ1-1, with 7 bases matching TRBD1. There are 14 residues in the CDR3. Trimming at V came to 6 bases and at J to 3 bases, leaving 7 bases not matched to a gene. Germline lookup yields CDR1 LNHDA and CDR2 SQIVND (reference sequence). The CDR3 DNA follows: TGTGCCAGTAGCCGAACAGGGGACCACACTGAAGCTTTCTTT. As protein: CASSRTGDHTEAFF. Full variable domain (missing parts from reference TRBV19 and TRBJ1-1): DGGITQSPKYLFRKEGQNVTLSCEQNLNHDAMYWYRQDPGQGLRLIYYSQIVNDFQKGDIAEGYSVSREKKESFPLTVTSAQKNPTAFYLCASSRTGDHTEAFFGQGTRLTVV.

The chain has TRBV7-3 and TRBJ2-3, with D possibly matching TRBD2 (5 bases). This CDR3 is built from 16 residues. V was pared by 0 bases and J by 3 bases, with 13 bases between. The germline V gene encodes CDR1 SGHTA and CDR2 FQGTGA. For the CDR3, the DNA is TGTGCCAGCAGCTTAACTGCTAGCCAATCGACAGATACGCAGTATTTT. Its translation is CASSLTASQSTDTQYF. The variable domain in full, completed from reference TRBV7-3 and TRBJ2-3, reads GAGVSQTPSNKVTEKGKYVELRCDPISGHTALYWYRQSLGQGPEFLIYFQGTGAADDSGLPNDRFFAVRPEGSVSTLKIQRTERGDSAVYLCASSLTASQSTDTQYFGPGTRLTVL.

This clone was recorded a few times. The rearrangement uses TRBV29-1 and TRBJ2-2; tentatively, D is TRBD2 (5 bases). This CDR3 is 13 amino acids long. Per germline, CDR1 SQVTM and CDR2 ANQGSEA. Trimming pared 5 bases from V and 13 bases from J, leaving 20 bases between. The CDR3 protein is CSVLPSWENVLFF. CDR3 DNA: TGCAGCGTTCTCCCCTCGTGGGAGAATGTGCTGTTTTTT.

The CDR3 DNA follows: TGTGCCAGCAGCTTAGCGGCTAGACCCCAAGAGACCCAGTACTTC. As protein: CASSLAARPQETQYF. The chain employs TRBV7-9 and TRBJ2-5; no reliable D call. V was shortened by 0 bases and J by 1 base, with 9 bases between the two germline ends. In germline, CDR1 is SEHNR, CDR2 FQNEAQ (reference sequence). The CDR3 has 15 residues.

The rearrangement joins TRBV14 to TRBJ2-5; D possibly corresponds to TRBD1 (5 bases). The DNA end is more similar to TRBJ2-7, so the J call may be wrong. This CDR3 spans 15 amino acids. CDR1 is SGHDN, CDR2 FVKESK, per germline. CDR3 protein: CASSQGPTEGYEQYF. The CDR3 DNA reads TGTGCCAGCAGCCAAGGTCCGACAGAAGGATACGAGCAGTACTTC.

As DNA, the CDR3 is TGTGCCAGCAGCTCCAACAGGGGCCCCCCCGGTACGCAGTATTTT. This codes for CASSSNRGPPGTQYF. V is TRBV5-5 and J is TRBJ2-3; TRBD1 matches 7 bases. V lost 3 bases to trimming and J lost 8 bases; unmatched junction nucleotides: 12. The CDR3 contains 15 residues. Germline loops: CDR1 SGHKS, CDR2 YYEKEE (reference sequence). Full variable domain (outside the CDR3, taken from reference TRBV5-5 and TRBJ2-3): DAGVTQSPTHLIKTRGQQVTLRCSPISGHKSVSWYQQVLGQGPQFIFQYYEKEERGRGNFPDRFSARQFPNYSSELNVNALLLGDSALYLCASSSNRGPPGTQYFGPGTRLTVL.

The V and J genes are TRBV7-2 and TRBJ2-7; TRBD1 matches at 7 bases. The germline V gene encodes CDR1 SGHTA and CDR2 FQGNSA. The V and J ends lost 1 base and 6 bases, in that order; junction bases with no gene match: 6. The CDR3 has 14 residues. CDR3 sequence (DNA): TGTGCCAGCAGCTTAGGACAGGGTTTGGGCGAGCAGTACTTC. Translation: CASSLGQGLGEQYF.

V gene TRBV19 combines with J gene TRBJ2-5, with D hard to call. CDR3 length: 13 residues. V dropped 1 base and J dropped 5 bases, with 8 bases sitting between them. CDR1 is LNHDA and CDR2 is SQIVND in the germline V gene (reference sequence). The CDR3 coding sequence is TGTGCCAGTAGTATAGCGGGTCGGGAGACCCAGTACTTC. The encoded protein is CASSIAGRETQYF.